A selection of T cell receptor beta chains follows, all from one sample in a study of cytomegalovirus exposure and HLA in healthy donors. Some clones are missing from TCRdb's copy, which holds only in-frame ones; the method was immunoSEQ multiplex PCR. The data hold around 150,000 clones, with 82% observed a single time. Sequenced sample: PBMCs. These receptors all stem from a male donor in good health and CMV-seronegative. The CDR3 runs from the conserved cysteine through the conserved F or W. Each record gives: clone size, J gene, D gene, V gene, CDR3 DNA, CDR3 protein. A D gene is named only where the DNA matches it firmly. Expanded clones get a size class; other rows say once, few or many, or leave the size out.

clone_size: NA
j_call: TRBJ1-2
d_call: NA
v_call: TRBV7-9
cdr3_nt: TGTGCCAGCAGCCTAGGCGGCGGCTATGGCTACACCTTC
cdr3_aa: CASSLGGGYGYTF

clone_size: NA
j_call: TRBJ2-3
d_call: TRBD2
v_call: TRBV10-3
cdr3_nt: TGTGCCATCAGGAAAACTAGCGGGAAGGCAGATACGCAGTATTTT
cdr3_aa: CAIRKTSGKADTQYF

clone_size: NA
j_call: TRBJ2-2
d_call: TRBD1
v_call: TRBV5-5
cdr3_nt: TGTGCCAGCAGCTTGGGACAGGGGCACACCGGGGAGCTGTTTTTT
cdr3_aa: CASSLGQGHTGELFF

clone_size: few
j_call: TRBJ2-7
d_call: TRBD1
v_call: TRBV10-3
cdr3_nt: TGTGCCATCAGTCTGGAGACAGGGGCCTACGAGCAGTACTTC
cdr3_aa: CAISLETGAYEQYF

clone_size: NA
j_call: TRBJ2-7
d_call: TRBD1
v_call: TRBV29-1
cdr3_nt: TGCAGCGCCCGTGGGTGGGACAGGGTGCGCGAGCAGTACTTC
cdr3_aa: CSARGWDRVREQYF

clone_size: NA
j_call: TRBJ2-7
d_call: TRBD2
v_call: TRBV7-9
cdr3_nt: TGTTCCAGCAGCTTAGGGACTAGTGCCGAGCAGTACTTC
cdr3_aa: CSSSLGTSAEQYF

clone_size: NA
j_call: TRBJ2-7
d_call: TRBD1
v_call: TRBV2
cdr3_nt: TGTGCCAGCGTAGACAGGGGGAAACGAGACGAGCAGTACTTC
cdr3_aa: CASVDRGKRDEQYF

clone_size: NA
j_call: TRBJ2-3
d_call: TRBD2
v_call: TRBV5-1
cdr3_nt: TGCGCCAGCAGCTCAGGACTAGCAGGGACCTATAGCACAGATACGCAGTATTTT
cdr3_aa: CASSSGLAGTYSTDTQYF

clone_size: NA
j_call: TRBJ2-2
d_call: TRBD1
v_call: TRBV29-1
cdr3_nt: TGCAGCGTGGGGGGACAGGGGAAGAACACCGGGGAGCTGTTTTTT
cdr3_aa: CSVGGQGKNTGELFF

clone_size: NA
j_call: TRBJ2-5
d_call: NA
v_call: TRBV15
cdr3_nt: TGTGCCACCAGCAGAGCGGGGGGCCACCAAGAGACCCAGTACTTC
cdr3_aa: CATSRAGGHQETQYF

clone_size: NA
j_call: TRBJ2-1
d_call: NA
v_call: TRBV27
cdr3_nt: TGTGCCAGCAGTTTAATATGTAGCTCCTACAATGAGCAGTTCTTC
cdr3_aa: CASSLICSSYNEQFF

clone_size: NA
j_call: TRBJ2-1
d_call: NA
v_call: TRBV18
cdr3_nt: TGTGCCAGCGCCGGAAGGACAGTGGCACGTGGGCAGTTCTTC
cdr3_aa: CASAGRTVARGQFF

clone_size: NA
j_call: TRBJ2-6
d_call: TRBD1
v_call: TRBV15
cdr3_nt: TGTGCCACCAGCAGAGAGGAGGGCAGGGGGCCCTCTGGGGCCAACGTCCTGACTTTC
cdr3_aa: CATSREEGRGPSGANVLTF